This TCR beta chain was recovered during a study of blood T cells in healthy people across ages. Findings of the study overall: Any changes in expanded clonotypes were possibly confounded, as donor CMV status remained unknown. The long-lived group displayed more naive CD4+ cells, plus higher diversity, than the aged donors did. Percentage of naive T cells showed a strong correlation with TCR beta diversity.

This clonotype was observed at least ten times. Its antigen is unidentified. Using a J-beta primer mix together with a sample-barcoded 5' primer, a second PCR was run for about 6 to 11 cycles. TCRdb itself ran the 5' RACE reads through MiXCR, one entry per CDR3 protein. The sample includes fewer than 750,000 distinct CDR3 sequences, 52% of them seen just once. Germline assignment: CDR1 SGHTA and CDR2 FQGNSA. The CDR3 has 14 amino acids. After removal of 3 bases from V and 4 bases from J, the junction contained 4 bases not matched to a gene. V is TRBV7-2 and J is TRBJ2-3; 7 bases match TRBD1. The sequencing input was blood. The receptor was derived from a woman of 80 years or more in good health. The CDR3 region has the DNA TGTGCCAGCAGCTTGAGACAGGGTCCAGATACGCAGTATTTT. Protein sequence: CASSLRQGPDTQYF.